This is a list of T cell receptor beta chains from one sample in a study of T cell changes during pregnancy in multiple sclerosis. The table came from immunoSEQ multiplex PCR; TCRdb's copy has only in-frame clones and leaves some out. The sample yields about 49,000 clones, around nine tenths seen once. The sequencing used CD4+ T cells from peripheral blood mononuclear cells, collected in the second trimester of pregnancy. These receptors all come from a female donor in good health, enrolled as a control in a pregnancy study. CDR3s include the opening cysteine and the closing phenylalanine or tryptophan. D genes are given only for firm matches. Some rows have no size entry. The others give once, few or many, or a class for an expanded clone.

j_call clone_size v_call d_call cdr3_aa cdr3_nt
TRBJ1-1 NA TRBV19 NA CASTETANTEAFF TGTGCCAGTACCGAGACTGCGAACACTGAAGCTTTCTTT
TRBJ1-6 NA TRBV5-1 TRBD1 CASSFKYRGNNSPLHF TGCGCCAGCAGTTTCAAATACAGGGGAAACAATTCACCCCTCCACTTT
TRBJ1-2 NA TRBV4-3 TRBD1 CASSQGDRGGYYGYTF TGCGCCAGCAGCCAAGGCGACAGGGGTGGGTACTATGGCTACACCTTC
TRBJ2-5 NA TRBV5-1 TRBD2 CASNYISGQETQYF TGCGCCAGCAACTATATTAGCGGGCAAGAGACCCAGTACTTC
TRBJ1-3 NA TRBV27 NA CASSLYGTGNTIYF TGTGCCAGCAGTTTGTACGGGACTGGAAACACCATATATTTT
TRBJ1-2 NA TRBV6-5 NA CASSYGQNYGYTF TGTGCCAGCAGTTACGGGCAGAACTATGGCTACACCTTC
TRBJ2-2 few TRBV7-2 TRBD2 CASSPRTSGNTGELFF TGTGCCAGCAGCCCAAGGACTAGCGGGAACACCGGGGAGCTGTTTTTT
TRBJ1-3 NA TRBV7-2 NA CASSSGSSSAGNTIYF TGTGCCAGCAGCTCCGGGTCATCAAGTGCTGGAAACACCATATATTTT
TRBJ2-3 NA TRBV4-2 NA CASSQAETDTQYF TGTGCCAGCAGCCAGGCCGAAACAGATACGCAGTATTTT
TRBJ2-3 NA TRBV2 TRBD2 CASSDREGADTQYF TGTGCCAGCAGTGACCGGGAGGGGGCAGATACGCAGTATTTT
TRBJ2-5 NA TRBV7-8 NA CASSFQPRSQETQYF TGTGCCAGCAGCTTCCAGCCTAGGAGCCAAGAGACCCAGTACTTC
TRBJ1-1 NA TRBV19 NA CASSMRLENTEAFF TGTGCCAGTAGTATGCGGCTGGAGAACACTGAAGCTTTCTTT
TRBJ1-2 once TRBV6-4 TRBD1 CARTQGCTGYGYTF TGTGCCAGGACACAGGGGTGTACGGGCTATGGCTACACCTTC
TRBJ1-1 few TRBV7-9 TRBD1 CASSTGTVSEAFF TGTGCCAGCAGCACCGGGACAGTAAGTGAAGCTTTCTTT
TRBJ2-7 NA TRBV4-3 TRBD2 CASSQDVWSSGVHYEQYF TGCGCCAGCAGCCAAGATGTTTGGTCTAGCGGGGTTCACTACGAGCAGTACTTC
TRBJ1-4 NA TRBV7-9 TRBD1 CASSLLQGLGEKLFF TGTGCCAGCAGCTTGCTACAGGGGCTGGGTGAAAAACTGTTTTTT
TRBJ1-1 NA TRBV21-1 NA CASSKFRTYTEAFF TGTGCCAGCAGCAAATTTCGGACTTACACTGAAGCTTTCTTT
TRBJ1-5 NA TRBV18 NA CASSPGHYSNQPQHF TGTGCCAGCTCACCGGGACATTATAGCAATCAGCCCCAGCATTTT
TRBJ2-7 NA TRBV7-9 NA CASSLDSEQYF TGTGCCAGCAGCTTAGACTCCGAGCAGTACTTC
TRBJ1-2 NA TRBV5-6 NA CASSFDRNNYGYTF TGTGCCAGCAGCTTTGACAGGAATAACTATGGCTACACCTTC
TRBJ1-4 NA TRBV6-5 NA CASSYSSREKLFF TGTGCCAGCAGTTACTCTTCGAGGGAAAAACTGTTTTTT
TRBJ2-1 NA TRBV5-1 NA CASSLGTSGYSYNEQFF TGCGCCAGCAGCTTAGGAACGTCAGGGTACTCCTACAATGAGCAGTTCTTC
TRBJ1-4 NA TRBV30 TRBD1 CAWQSGTGVEKLFF TGTGCCTGGCAGTCCGGGACAGGGGTGGAAAAACTGTTTTTT
TRBJ2-5 NA TRBV6-1 NA CASSEVLLETQYF TGTGCCAGCAGTGAAGTCCTCCTGGAGACCCAGTACTTC
TRBJ2-3 once TRBV5-4 TRBD1 CASSLAQGDTDTQYF TGTGCCAGCAGCTTGGCACAGGGGGACACAGATACGCAGTATTTT
TRBJ1-1 NA TRBV19 NA CASSIGPGVGNTEAFF TGTGCCAGTAGTATAGGGCCGGGAGTCGGGAACACTGAAGCTTTCTTT
TRBJ1-5 NA TRBV6-1 NA CASTLGRDQPQHF TGTGCCAGTACCCTCGGGAGGGATCAGCCCCAGCATTTT
TRBJ2-7 NA TRBV6-5 TRBD1 CASSPGDRYYEQYF TGTGCCAGCAGTCCTGGGGACAGATACTACGAGCAGTACTTC
TRBJ1-1 NA TRBV6-1 NA CASSEPGKATEAFF TGTGCCAGCAGTGAACCGGGTAAGGCCACTGAAGCTTTCTTT
TRBJ2-1 NA TRBV5-1 TRBD1 CASSPGQASYNEQFF TGCGCCAGCAGCCCTGGACAGGCTTCCTACAATGAGCAGTTCTTC
TRBJ2-7 once TRBV30 TRBD1 CAWRPGQGFGEQYF TGTGCCTGGAGGCCGGGACAGGGGTTCGGGGAGCAGTACTTC
TRBJ1-1 NA TRBV12-5 NA CASGLGTRNTEAFF TGTGCTAGTGGTTTGGGGACAAGGAACACTGAAGCTTTCTTT
TRBJ2-3 NA TRBV11-2 TRBD2 CASSFRGGPFSDTQYF TGTGCCAGCAGCTTCCGGGGGGGGCCTTTTTCAGATACGCAGTATTTT
TRBJ2-7 NA TRBV5-4 NA CASSLGQTSSYEQYF TGTGCCAGCAGCTTGGGCCAGACATCTTCCTACGAGCAGTACTTC
TRBJ2-2 NA TRBV9 TRBD2 CASSGRPGGTGELFF TGTGCCAGCAGCGGACGACCGGGAGGCACCGGGGAGCTGTTTTTT
TRBJ2-7 NA TRBV6-1 NA CASSEFRDGEQYF TGTGCCAGCAGTGAATTTCGGGATGGGGAGCAGTACTTC
TRBJ2-3 NA TRBV5-6 NA CASSFTRTLDTQYF TGTGCCAGCAGCTTCACCCGGACTTTGGATACGCAGTATTTT